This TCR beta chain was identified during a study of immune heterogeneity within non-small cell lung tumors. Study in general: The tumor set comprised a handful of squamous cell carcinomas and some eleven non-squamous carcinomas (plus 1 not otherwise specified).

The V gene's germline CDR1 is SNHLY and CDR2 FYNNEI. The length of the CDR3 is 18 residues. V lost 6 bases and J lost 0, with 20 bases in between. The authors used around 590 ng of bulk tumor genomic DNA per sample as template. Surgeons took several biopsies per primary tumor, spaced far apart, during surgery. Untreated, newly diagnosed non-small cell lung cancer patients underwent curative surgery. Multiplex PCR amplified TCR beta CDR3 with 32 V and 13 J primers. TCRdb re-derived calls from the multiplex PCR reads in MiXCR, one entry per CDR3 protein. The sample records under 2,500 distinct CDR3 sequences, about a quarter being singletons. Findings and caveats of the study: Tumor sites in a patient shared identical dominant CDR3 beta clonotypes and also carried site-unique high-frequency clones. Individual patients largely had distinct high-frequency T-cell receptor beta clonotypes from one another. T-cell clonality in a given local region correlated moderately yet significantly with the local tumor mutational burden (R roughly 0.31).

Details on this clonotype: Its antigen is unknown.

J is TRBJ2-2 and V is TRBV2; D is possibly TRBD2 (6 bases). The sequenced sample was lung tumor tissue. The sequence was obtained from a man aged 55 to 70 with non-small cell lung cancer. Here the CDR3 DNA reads TGTGCCAGCAGGAGAGGGGCCAGCGGGTACGCGAACACCGGGGAGCTGTTTTTT. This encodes CASRRGASGYANTGELFF.